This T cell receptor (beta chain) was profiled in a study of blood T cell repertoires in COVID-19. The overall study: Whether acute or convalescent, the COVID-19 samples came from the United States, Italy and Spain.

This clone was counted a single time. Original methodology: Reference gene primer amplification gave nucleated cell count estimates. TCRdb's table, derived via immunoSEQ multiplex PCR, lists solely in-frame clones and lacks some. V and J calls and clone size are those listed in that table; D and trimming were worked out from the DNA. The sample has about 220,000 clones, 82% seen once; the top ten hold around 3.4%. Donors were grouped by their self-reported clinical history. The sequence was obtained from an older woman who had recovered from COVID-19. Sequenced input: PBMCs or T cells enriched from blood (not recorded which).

CDR3 nucleotide sequence: TGTGCCAGCAGCCCGACAGGGATTAGCACAGATACGCAGTATTTT. This codes for CASSPTGISTDTQYF. The rearrangement uses TRBV7-2 and TRBJ2-3; 7 bases are shared with TRBD1. The CDR3 is made up of 15 amino acids. Germline V CDR1 and CDR2: SGHTA, FQGNSA. The junction had 5 bases not matched to a gene; V was cut back by 5 bases and J by 0 bases.